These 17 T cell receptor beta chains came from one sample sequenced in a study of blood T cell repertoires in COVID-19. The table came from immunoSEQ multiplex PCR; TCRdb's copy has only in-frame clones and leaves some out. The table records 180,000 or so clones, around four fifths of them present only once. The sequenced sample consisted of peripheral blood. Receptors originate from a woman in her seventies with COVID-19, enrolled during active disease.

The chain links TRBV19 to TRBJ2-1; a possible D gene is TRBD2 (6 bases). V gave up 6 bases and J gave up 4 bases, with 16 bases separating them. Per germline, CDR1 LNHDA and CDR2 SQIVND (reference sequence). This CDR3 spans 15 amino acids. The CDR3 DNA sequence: TGTGCCAGTAGCTGGGGGGAAGACGCGTACAATGAGCAGTTCTTC. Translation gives CASSWGEDAYNEQFF.

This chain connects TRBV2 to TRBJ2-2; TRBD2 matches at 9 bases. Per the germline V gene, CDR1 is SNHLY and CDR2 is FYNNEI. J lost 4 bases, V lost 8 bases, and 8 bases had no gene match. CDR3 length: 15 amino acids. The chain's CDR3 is CASSAGGIFTGELFF. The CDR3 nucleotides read TGTGCCAGCTCGGCGGGAGGGATTTTCACCGGGGAGCTGTTTTTT.

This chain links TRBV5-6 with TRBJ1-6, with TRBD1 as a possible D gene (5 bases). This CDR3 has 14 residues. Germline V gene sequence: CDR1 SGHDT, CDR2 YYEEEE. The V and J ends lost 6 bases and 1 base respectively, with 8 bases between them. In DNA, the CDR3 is TGTGCCAGCACCCAGGGTTCCTATAATTCACCCCTCCACTTT. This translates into CASTQGSYNSPLHF.

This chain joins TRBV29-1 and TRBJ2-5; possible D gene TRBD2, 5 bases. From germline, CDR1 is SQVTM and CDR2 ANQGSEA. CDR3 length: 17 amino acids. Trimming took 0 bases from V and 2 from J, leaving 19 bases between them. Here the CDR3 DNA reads TGCAGCGTTGAAGATTCAGGCAGGTCTCGGAGGCAAGAGACCCAGTACTTC. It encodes CSVEDSGRSRRQETQYF.

CDR3 loop: CASAERPDSYYEQYF. The CDR3 nucleotides are TGCGCCAGCGCCGAACGCCCGGACAGTTACTACGAGCAGTACTTC. V is TRBV10-2 and J is TRBJ2-7; D possibly corresponds to TRBD1 (6 bases). The length of the CDR3 is 15 residues. V was pared by 8 bases and J by 3 bases, with 20 bases between. CDR1 WSHSY and CDR2 SAAADI come from the germline V gene.

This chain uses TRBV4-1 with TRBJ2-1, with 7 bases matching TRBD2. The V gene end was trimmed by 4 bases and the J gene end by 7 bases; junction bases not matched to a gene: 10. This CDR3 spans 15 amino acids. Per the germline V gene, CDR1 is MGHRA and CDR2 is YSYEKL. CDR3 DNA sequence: TGCGCCAGCAGCCTTACGGCGGGAGTTCGTAATGAGCAGTTCTTC. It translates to CASSLTAGVRNEQFF.

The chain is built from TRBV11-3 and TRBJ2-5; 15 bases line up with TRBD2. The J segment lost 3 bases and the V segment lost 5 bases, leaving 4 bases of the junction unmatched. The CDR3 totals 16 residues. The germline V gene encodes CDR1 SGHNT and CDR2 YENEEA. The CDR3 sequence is CASSPGLAGGEETQYF. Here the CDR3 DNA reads TGTGCCAGCAGCCCCGGACTAGCGGGGGGGGAAGAGACCCAGTACTTC.

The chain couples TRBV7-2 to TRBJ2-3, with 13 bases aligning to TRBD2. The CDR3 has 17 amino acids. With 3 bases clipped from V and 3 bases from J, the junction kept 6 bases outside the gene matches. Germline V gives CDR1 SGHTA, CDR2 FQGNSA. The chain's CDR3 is CASSFFTSGRATDTQYF. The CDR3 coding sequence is TGTGCCAGCAGCTTTTTCACTAGCGGGAGGGCAACAGATACGCAGTATTTT.

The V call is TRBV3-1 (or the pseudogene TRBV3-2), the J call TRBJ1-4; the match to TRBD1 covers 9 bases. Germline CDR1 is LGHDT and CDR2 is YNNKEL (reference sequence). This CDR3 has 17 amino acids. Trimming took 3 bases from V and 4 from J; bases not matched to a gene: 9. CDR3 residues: CASSQTLPGQGNEKLFF. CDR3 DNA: TGTGCCAGCAGCCAGACATTACCGGGACAGGGTAATGAAAAACTGTTTTTT.

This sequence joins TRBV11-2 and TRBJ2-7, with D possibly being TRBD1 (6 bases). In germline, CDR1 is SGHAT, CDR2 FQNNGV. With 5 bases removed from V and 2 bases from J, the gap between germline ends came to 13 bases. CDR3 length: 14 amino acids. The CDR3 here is CASSISKGAYEQYV. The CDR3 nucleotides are TGTGCCAGCAGCATCTCGAAGGGGGCCTACGAGCAGTACGTC.

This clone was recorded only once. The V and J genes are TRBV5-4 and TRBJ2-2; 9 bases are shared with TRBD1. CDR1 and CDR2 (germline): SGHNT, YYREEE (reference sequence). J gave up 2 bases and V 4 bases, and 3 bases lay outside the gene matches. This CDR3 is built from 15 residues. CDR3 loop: CASSRQGVNTGELFF. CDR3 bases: TGTGCCAGCAGCCGACAGGGGGTAAACACCGGGGAGCTGTTTTTT.

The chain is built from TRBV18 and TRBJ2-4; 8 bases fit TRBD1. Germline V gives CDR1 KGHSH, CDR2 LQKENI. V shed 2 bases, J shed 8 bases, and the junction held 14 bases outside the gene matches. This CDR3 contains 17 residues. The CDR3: CASSPMNVGFRGHIQYF. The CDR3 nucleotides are TGTGCCAGCTCACCAATGAACGTCGGTTTCAGGGGGCACATTCAGTACTTC.

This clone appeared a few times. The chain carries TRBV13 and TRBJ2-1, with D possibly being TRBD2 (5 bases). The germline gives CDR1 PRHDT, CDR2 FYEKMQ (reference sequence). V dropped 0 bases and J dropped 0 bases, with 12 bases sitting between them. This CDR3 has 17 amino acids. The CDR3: CASSLGRRVSSYNEQFF. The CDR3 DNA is TGTGCCAGCAGCTTAGGAAGGCGGGTGAGCTCCTACAATGAGCAGTTCTTC.

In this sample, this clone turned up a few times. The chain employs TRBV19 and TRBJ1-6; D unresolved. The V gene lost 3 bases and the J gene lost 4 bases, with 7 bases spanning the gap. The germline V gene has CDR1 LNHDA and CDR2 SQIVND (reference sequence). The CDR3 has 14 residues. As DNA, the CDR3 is TGTGCCAGTAGTATGGCGGTGTATAATTCACCCCTCCACTTT. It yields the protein CASSMAVYNSPLHF.

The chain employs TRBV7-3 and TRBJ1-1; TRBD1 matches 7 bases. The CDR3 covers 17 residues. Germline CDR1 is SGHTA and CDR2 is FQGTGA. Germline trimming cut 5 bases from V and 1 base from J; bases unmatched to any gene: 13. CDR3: CASSAGGAGGANTEAFF. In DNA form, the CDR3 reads TGTGCCAGCAGCGCTGGTGGGGCAGGGGGAGCGAACACTGAAGCTTTCTTT.

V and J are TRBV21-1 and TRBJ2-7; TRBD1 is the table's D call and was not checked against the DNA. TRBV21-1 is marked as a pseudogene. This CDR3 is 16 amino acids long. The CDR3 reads CASSKETPRGSYEQYF. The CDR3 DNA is TGTGCCAGCAGCAAAGAGACCCCCAGGGGCAGCTACGAGCAGTACTTC.

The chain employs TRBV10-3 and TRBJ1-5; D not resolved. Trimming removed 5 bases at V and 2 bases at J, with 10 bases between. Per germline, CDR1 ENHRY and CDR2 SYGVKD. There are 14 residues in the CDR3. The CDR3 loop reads CAISQEGGNQPQHF. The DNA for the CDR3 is TGTGCCATCAGTCAAGAAGGAGGCAATCAGCCCCAGCATTTT.